This paragraph covers one TCR beta chain sequence. RNA amounts of about 0.45 to 1 ug underwent reverse transcription with random hexamers. immunoSEQ multiplex PCR amplified TCR beta CDR3 across 54 Vbeta, 13 Jbeta. One entry per CDR3 protein, called by TCRdb with MiXCR from the immunoSEQ multiplex PCR reads. The table lists approximately 130,000 distinct CDR3 sequences, 91% of them singletons. The sample is drawn from a study of CD8 T cells in Susac syndrome. Germline-derived CDR1 and CDR2 are SEHNR and FQNEAQ (reference sequence). V lost 7 bases and J 3 bases, leaving 18 bases between the germline ends. The CDR3 length is 15 residues. Blood CD8+ and CD4+ T cells underwent high-throughput TCR beta sequencing. The TEMRA cells underwent FACS enrichment, while the CD8+ and CD4+ T cells underwent negative isolation.

The chain employs TRBV7-9 and TRBJ1-2; D perhaps matches TRBD1 (6 bases). The clonotype originates from a human donor with multiple sclerosis. Source material: CD8+ T cells from PBMCs. The CDR3 spells CASTTPRDNHYGYTF. For the CDR3, the DNA is TGTGCCAGCACCACGCCCCGGGACAACCACTATGGCTACACCTTC.